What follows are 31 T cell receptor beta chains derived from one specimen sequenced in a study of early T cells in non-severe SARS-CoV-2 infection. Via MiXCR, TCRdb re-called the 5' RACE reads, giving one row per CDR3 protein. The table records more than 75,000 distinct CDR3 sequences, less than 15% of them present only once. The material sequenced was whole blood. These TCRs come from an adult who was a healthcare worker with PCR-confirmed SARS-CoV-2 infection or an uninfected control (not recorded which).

The CDR3 region is CASSLGTANYGYTF. In nucleotides, the CDR3 is TGTGCCAGCAGTTTAGGGACAGCGAACTATGGCTACACCTTC. The V and J genes are TRBV12-3 or TRBV12-4 and TRBJ1-2; D might be TRBD1 (6 bases). Trimming removed 1 base from V and 2 bases from J, with 8 bases in between. The CDR3 sequence is 14 residues long.

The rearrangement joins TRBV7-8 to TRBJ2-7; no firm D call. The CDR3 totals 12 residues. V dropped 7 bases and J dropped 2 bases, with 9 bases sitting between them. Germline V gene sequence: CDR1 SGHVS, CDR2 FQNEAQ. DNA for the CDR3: TGTGCCAGCACCCAGCAGGCCTACGAGCAGTACTTC. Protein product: CASTQQAYEQYF. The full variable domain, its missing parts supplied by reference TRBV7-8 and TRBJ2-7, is GAGVSQSPRYKVAKRGQDVALRCDPISGHVSLFWYQQALGQGPEFLTYFQNEAQLDKSGLPSDRFFAERPEGSVSTLKIQRTQQEDSAVYLCASTQQAYEQYFGPGTRLTVT.

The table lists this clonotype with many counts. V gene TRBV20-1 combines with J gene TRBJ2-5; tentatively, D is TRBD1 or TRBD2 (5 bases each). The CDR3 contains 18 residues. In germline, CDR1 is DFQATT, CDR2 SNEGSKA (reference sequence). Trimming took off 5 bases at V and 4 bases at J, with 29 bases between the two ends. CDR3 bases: TGCAGTGCTTATATCCGGGACCTCCAACTAGAGACTGCAGAGACCCAGTACTTC. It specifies CSAYIRDLQLETAETQYF.

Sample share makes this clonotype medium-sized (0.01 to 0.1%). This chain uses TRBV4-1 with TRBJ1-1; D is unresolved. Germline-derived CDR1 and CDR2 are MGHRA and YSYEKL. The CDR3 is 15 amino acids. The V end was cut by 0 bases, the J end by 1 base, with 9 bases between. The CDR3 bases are TGCGCCAGCAGCCAAGATCCGGCAGGGAACACTGAAGCTTTCTTT. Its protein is CASSQDPAGNTEAFF.

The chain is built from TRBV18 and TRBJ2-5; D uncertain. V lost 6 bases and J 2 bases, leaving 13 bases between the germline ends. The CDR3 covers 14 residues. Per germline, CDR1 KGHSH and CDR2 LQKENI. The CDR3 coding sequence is TGTGCCAGCTCCGAGCGCCAGCTTCAAGAGACCCAGTACTTC. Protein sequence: CASSERQLQETQYF.

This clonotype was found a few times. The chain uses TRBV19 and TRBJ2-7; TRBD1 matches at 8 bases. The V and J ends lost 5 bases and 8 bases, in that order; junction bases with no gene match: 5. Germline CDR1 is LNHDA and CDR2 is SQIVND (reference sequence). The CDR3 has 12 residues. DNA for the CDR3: TGTGCCAGTAGTGCCGACAGGGGCCAGCAGTACTTC. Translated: CASSADRGQQYF.

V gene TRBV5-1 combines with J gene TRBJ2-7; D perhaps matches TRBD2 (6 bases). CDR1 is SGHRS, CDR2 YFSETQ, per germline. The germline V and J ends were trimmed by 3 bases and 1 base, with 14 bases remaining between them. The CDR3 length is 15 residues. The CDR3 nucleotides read TGCGCCAGCAGCTGGGACTTCAGGGTATCCTACGAGCAGTACTTC. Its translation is CASSWDFRVSYEQYF.

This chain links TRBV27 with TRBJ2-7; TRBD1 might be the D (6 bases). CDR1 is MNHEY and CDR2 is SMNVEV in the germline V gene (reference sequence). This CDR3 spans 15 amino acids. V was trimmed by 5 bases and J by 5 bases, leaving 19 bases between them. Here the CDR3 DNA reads TGTGCCAGCAGTCCCACGAGGGGGATAACTCACGAGCAGTACTTC. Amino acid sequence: CASSPTRGITHEQYF.

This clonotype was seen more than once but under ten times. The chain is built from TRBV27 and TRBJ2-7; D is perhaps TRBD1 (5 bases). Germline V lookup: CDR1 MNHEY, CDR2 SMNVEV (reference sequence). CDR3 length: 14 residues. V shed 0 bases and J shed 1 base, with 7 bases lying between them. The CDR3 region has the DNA TGTGCCAGCAGTTTATCGGGGCGTTCCTACGAGCAGTACTTC. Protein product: CASSLSGRSYEQYF.

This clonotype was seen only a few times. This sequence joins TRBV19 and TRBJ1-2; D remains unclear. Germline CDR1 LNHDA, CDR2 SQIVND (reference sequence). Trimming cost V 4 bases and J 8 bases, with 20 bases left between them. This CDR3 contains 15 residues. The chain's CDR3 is CASSTTGNPYLGYTF. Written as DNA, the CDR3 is TGTGCCAGTAGTACGACGGGGAACCCGTATCTCGGCTACACCTTC.

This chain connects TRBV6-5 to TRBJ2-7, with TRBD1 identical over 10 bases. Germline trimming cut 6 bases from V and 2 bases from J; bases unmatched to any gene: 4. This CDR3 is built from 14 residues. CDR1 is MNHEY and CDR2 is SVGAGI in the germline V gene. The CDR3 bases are TGTGCCAGCAGGCCCGGGACAGGGGCCTACGAGCAGTACTTC. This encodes CASRPGTGAYEQYF.

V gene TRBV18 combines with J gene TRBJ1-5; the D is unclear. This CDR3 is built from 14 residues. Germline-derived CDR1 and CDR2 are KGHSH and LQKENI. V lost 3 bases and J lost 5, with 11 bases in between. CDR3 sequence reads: CASSPSGSDQPQHF. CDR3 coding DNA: TGTGCCAGCTCACCGTCGGGATCTGATCAGCCCCAGCATTTT.

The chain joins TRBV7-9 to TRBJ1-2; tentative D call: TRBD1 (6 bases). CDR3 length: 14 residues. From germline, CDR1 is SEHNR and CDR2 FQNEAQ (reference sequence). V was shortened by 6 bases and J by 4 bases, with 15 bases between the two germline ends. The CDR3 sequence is CASRRTGIAYGYTF. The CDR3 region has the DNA TGTGCCAGCAGGCGAACAGGGATAGCCTATGGCTACACCTTC.

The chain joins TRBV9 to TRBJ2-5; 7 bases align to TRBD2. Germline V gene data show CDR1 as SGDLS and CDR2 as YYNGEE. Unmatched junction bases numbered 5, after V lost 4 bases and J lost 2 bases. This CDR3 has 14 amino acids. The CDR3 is CASSPRAGQETQYF. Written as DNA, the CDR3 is TGTGCCAGCAGCCCCCGAGCGGGGCAAGAGACCCAGTACTTC.

The CDR3 DNA reads TGTGCCAGCAGTCAGGGACAGGGACGCGAAAAACTGTTTTTT. As protein: CASSQGQGREKLFF. V and J are TRBV12-3 or TRBV12-4 and TRBJ1-4; 9 nucleotides line up with TRBD1. The length of the CDR3 is 14 residues. V was clipped by 5 bases and J by 8 bases; unmatched bases: 6.

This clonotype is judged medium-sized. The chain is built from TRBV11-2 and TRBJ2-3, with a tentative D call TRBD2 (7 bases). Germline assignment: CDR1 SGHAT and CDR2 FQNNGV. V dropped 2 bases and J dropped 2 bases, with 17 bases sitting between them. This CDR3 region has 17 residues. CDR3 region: CASSLRPAGDTTDTQYF. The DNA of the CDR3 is TGTGCCAGCAGCTTACGCCCCGCGGGGGACACCACAGATACGCAGTATTTT.

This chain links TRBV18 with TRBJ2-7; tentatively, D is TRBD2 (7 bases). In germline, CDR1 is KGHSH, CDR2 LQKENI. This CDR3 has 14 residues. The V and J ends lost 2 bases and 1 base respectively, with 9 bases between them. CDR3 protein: CASSPAGASYEQYF. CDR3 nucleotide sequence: TGTGCCAGCTCACCAGCGGGGGCATCCTACGAGCAGTACTTC. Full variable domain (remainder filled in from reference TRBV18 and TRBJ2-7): NAGVMQNPRHLVRRRGQEARLRCSPMKGHSHVYWYRQLPEEGLKFMVYLQKENIIDESGMPKERFSAEFPKEGPSILRIQQVVRGDSAAYFCASSPAGASYEQYFGPGTRLTVT.

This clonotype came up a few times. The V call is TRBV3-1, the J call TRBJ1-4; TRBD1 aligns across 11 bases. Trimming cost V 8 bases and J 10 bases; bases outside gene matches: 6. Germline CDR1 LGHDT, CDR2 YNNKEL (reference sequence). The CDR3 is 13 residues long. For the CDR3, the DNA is TGTGCCAGCGCGGACAGGGGGCAAAGAAAACTGTTTTTT. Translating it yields CASADRGQRKLFF.

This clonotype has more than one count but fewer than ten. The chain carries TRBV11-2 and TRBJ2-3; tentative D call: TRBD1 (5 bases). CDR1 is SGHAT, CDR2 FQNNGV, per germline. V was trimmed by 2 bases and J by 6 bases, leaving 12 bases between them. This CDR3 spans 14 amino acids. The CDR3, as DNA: TGTGCCAGCAGCTTAACAGGTACCCACGATACGCAGTATTTT. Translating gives CASSLTGTHDTQYF.

CDR3 sequence: CASRDRVSNQPQHF. CDR3 coding DNA: TGTGCCAGCAGGGACAGGGTAAGCAATCAGCCCCAGCATTTT. This chain connects TRBV28 to TRBJ1-5; the match to TRBD1 covers 8 bases. V gave up 6 bases and J gave up 1 base; unmatched junction bases: 2. The germline V gene encodes CDR1 MDHEN and CDR2 SYDVKM. The CDR3 runs 14 residues.

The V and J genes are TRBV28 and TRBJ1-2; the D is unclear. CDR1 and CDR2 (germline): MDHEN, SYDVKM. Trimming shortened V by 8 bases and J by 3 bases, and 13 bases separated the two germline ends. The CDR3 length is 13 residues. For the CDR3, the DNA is TGTGCCAGCGGCCCCGGTATTTACTATGGCTACACCTTC. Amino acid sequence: CASGPGIYYGYTF.

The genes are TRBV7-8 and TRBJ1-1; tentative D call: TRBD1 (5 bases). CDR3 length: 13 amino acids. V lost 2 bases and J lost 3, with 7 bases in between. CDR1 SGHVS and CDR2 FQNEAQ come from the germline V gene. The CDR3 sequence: CASSLSGHTEAFF. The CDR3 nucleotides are TGTGCCAGCAGCTTATCAGGGCACACTGAAGCTTTCTTT.

CDR3 bases: TGTGCCAGCTCCCCTGACAGGGCTCAGCCCCAGCATTTT. This encodes CASSPDRAQPQHF. This sequence joins TRBV18 and TRBJ1-5, with 7 bases fitting TRBD1. The CDR3 loop spans 13 amino acids. CDR1 is KGHSH, CDR2 LQKENI, per germline. J gave up 6 bases and V 6 bases, and 5 bases lay outside the gene matches.

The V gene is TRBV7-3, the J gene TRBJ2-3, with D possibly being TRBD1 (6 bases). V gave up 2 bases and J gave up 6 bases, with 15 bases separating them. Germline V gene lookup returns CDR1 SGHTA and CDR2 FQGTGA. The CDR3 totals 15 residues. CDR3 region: CASSLEGQGRDTQYF. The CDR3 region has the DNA TGTGCCAGCAGCTTAGAGGGACAAGGACGGGATACGCAGTATTTT.

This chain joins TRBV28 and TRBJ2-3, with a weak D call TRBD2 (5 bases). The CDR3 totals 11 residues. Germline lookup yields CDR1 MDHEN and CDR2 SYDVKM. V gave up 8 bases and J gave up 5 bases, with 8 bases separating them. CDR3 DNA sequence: TGTGCCAGCGCCGAGGGAGATACGCAGTATTTT. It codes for CASAEGDTQYF.

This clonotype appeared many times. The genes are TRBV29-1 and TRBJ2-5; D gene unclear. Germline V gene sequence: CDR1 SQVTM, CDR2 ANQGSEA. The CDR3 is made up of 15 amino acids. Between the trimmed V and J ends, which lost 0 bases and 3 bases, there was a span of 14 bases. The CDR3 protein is CSVEDRGHFKETQYF. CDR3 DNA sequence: TGCAGCGTTGAAGATCGTGGGCACTTTAAAGAGACCCAGTACTTC. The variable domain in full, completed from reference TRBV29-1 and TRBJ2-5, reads SAVISQKPSRDICQRGTSLTIQCQVDSQVTMMFWYRQQPGQSLTLIATANQGSEATYESGFVIDKFPISRPNLTFSTLTVSNMSPEDSSIYLCSVEDRGHFKETQYFGPGTRLLVL.

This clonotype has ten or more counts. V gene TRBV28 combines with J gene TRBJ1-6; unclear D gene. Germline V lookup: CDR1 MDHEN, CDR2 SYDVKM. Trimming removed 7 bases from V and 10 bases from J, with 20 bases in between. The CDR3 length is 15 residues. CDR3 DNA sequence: TGTGCCAGCACCTCAGCCGGCAGGACTGACTCACCCCTCCACTTT. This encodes CASTSAGRTDSPLHF. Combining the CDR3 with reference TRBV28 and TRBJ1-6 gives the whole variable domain DVKVTQSSRYLVKRTGEKVFLECVQDMDHENMFWYRQDPGLGLRLIYFSYDVKMKEKGDIPEGYSVSREKKERFSLILESASTNQTSMYLCASTSAGRTDSPLHFGNGTRLTVT.

The CDR3 sequence is CAWGAGVYEQYF. CDR3 DNA: TGTGCCTGGGGGGCAGGGGTGTACGAGCAGTACTTC. The chain employs TRBV30 and TRBJ2-7, with D tentatively TRBD1 (6 bases). V lost 5 bases and J lost 4, with 12 bases in between. This CDR3 is built from 12 residues. Germline V gene sequence: CDR1 GTSNPN, CDR2 SVGIG (reference sequence). The full variable domain, rest sourced from reference TRBV30 and TRBJ2-7, is SQTIHQWPATLVQPVGSPLSLECTVEGTSNPNLYWYRQAAGRGLQLLFYSVGIGQISSEVPQNLSASRPQDRQFILSSKKLLLSDSGFYLCAWGAGVYEQYFGPGTRLTVT.

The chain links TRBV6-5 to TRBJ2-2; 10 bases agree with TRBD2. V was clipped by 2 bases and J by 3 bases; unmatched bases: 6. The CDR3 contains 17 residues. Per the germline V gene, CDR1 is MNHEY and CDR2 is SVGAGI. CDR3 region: CASSYALAGRDTGELFF. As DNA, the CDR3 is TGTGCCAGCAGTTACGCACTAGCGGGGCGGGACACCGGGGAGCTGTTTTTT.

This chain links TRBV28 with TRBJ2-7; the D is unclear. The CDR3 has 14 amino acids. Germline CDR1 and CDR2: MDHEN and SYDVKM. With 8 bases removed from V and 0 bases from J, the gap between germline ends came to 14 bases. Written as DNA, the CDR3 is TGTGCCAGCGGTGAAATTGGCGGCTCCTACGAGCAGTACTTC. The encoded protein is CASGEIGGSYEQYF. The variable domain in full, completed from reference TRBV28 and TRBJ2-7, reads DVKVTQSSRYLVKRTGEKVFLECVQDMDHENMFWYRQDPGLGLRLIYFSYDVKMKEKGDIPEGYSVSREKKERFSLILESASTNQTSMYLCASGEIGGSYEQYFGPGTRLTVT.

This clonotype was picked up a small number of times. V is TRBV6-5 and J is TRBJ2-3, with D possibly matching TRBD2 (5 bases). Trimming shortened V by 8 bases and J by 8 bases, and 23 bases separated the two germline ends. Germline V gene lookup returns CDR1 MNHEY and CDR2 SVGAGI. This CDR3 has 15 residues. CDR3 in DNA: TGTGCCAGCCAAACTAGAACCCTCTTCCTCGGTACGCAGTATTTT. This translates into CASQTRTLFLGTQYF.